The rows below give T cell receptor beta chains drawn from one sample of a study of blood T cell repertoires in COVID-19. TCRdb's copy holds only in-frame clones and misses some; the assay was immunoSEQ multiplex PCR. The sample has 55,000 to 75,000 clones, 83% seen once; the top ten hold 5% to 6.5%. The sequenced sample consisted of peripheral blood. These receptors all stem from a human donor in a cohort sampled during active COVID-19. The CDR3 runs from the conserved cysteine through the conserved F or W. Each record gives: V gene, clone size, CDR3 length, D gene, J gene, CDR3 DNA, CDR3 protein. The D gene is left open where the match is weak. Clone sizes are given selectively: once, few, many, or a class where the clone is expanded.

>TRBV11-2|.|14|.|TRBJ2-7
TGTGCCAGCAGCGGGACACCGGTCCCCTACGAGCAGTACTTC
CASSGTPVPYEQYF
>TRBV2|.|12|.|TRBJ2-1
TGTGCCAGCAGTTTGAGCGACAATGAGCAGTTCTTC
CASSLSDNEQFF
>TRBV3-1/TRBV3-2|.|15|TRBD2|TRBJ2-1
TGTGCCAGCAGCCAAGGCAGGCTAGCGGGGGGCGAGCAGTTCTTC
CASSQGRLAGGEQFF
>TRBV6-5|.|11|.|TRBJ2-3
TGTGCCAGCAGTTATCATGATACGCAGTATTTT
CASSYHDTQYF
>TRBV2|.|13|TRBD1|TRBJ1-2
TGTGCCAGCAGTAGGGACAGGAACTATGGCTACACCTTC
CASSRDRNYGYTF
>TRBV5-4|.|15|.|TRBJ1-2
TGTGCCAGCAGCTCTGGCCCTAAGGGGGACTATGGCTACACCTTC
CASSSGPKGDYGYTF
>TRBV5-1|.|13|.|TRBJ2-2
TGCGCCAGCAGCGGCGGGAACACCGGGGAGCTGTTTTTT
CASSGGNTGELFF
>TRBV2|.|17|TRBD2|TRBJ2-5
TGTGCCAGCAGTGAAGAGGGACTAGCGGCGCCGGGAGAGACCCAGTACTTC
CASSEEGLAAPGETQYF
>TRBV5-4|.|17|.|TRBJ1-2
TGTGCCAGCAGCCAGCGACAGCTAGCGGCGGGGAACTATGGCTACACCTTC
CASSQRQLAAGNYGYTF
>TRBV6-5|once|13|TRBD1|TRBJ2-7
TGTGCCAGCATCGGACAGGGGAAGGGTGAGCAGTACTTC
CASIGQGKGEQYF
>TRBV7-8|.|16|.|TRBJ1-6
TGTGCCAAAGACTTGGACAGCTACTCCTATAATTCACCCCTCCACTTT
CAKDLDSYSYNSPLHF
>TRBV6-5|.|13|.|TRBJ1-5
TGTGCCAGCAAAACGGGTGGCAATCAGCCCCAGCATTTT
CASKTGGNQPQHF
>TRBV19|.|15|.|TRBJ2-2
TGTGCCAGTAGTCCCTATAGGTCGGGTATCGGGGAGCTGTTTTTT
CASSPYRSGIGELFF
>TRBV3-1/TRBV3-2|few|11|.|TRBJ2-1
TGTGCCAGCAGCCAACTCTATGAGCAGTTCTTC
CASSQLYEQFF
>TRBV6-5|.|15|.|TRBJ2-5
TGTGCCACCTCAGACATGGGACAACCGGGGGGGACCCAGTACTTC
CATSDMGQPGGTQYF
>TRBV3-1/TRBV3-2|.|15|TRBD1|TRBJ2-3
TGTGCCAGCAGCCATCACCGGACAGGCGCAGATACGCAGTATTTT
CASSHHRTGADTQYF
>TRBV7-9|.|18|TRBD2|TRBJ2-1
TGTGCCAGCAGCTACACCGGGACTAGCGGGAGGGCCACATATGAGCAGTTCTTC
CASSYTGTSGRATYEQFF
>TRBV12-5|.|14|.|TRBJ2-5
TGTGCTAGTGGACCCCCAGGGTTTCAAGAGACCCAGTACTTC
CASGPPGFQETQYF
>TRBV19|.|14|TRBD2|TRBJ2-3
TGTGCCAGTAGTACTAGCGGCCCTATGGATACGCAGTATTTT
CASSTSGPMDTQYF
>TRBV5-1|few|15|TRBD2|TRBJ2-1
TGCGCCAGCAGCTTAAGCGGGGGAACCTACAATGAGCAGTTCTTC
CASSLSGGTYNEQFF
>TRBV2|.|12|.|TRBJ2-7
TGTGCCAGCAGACGACAAACCTACGAGCAGTACTTC
CASRRQTYEQYF
>TRBV3-1/TRBV3-2|once|18|TRBD1|TRBJ2-2
TGTGCCAGCAGCCAATCGCCATGGGGACAGGGTCCCACCGGGGAGCTGTTTTTT
CASSQSPWGQGPTGELFF
>TRBV6-5|.|14|.|TRBJ1-6
TGTGCCAGCAGTTACTCGACTGGTAATTCACCCCTCCACTTT
CASSYSTGNSPLHF
>TRBV5-1|.|13|.|TRBJ1-1
TGCGCCAGCAGACTTCAGGAGAACACTGAAGCTTTCTTT
CASRLQENTEAFF
>TRBV28|.|14|TRBD2|TRBJ2-1
TGTGCCAGCTTCGGCGGGAGGTCCTACAATGAGCAGTTCTTC
CASFGGRSYNEQFF
>TRBV5-1|.|15|TRBD2|TRBJ2-1
TGCGCCAGCAGCTTAGGGACTAGCGGGAGTAGTGAGCAGTTCTTC
CASSLGTSGSSEQFF
>TRBV5-1|.|14|.|TRBJ2-1
TGCGCCAGCAGCTTGGGGGCTTCCTACAATGAGCAGTTCTTC
CASSLGASYNEQFF
>TRBV7-2|.|13|.|TRBJ1-2
TGTGCCAGCAGCTTACTAGGTCCCTATGGCTACACCTTC
CASSLLGPYGYTF
>TRBV30|.|13|.|TRBJ1-4
TGTGCCTCCCAGTCCCGAGGGAACGAAAAACTGTTTTTT
CASQSRGNEKLFF
>TRBV6-1|.|13|.|TRBJ1-4
TGTGCCAGCAGTGAAGCGCCCGGTGAAAAACTGTTTTTT
CASSEAPGEKLFF
>TRBV19|once|13|.|TRBJ1-2
TGTGCCAGTAGTCTCTTGTCAGGGCGCGGCTACACCTTC
CASSLLSGRGYTF
>TRBV12-5|.|15|.|TRBJ1-1
TGTGCTAGTGGTTTGGTATTGAACTCCCTTCCGTCAGCTTTCTTT
CASGLVLNSLPSAFF
>TRBV11-2|.|14|.|TRBJ2-2
TGTGCCAGCGCCGTAGACAGCTACACCGGGGAGCTGTTTTTT
CASAVDSYTGELFF
>TRBV3-1/TRBV3-2|.|15|TRBD1|TRBJ2-1
TGTGCCAGCAGCCGGGACAGGGATTCCTACAATGAGCAGTTCTTC
CASSRDRDSYNEQFF
>TRBV5-1|.|16|TRBD2|TRBJ2-5
TGCGCCAGCAGCATAACCACCGGGACTAGCGAAGAGACCCAGTACTTC
CASSITTGTSEETQYF
>TRBV7-7|few|16|.|TRBJ2-4
TGTGCTAGCGCGGCTGGGGGGAAACTAGCCAAAAACATTCAGTACTTC
CASAAGGKLAKNIQYF
>TRBV7-8|.|14|TRBD1|TRBJ1-1
TGTGCCAGCAGCCACCGGACAGGGGACACTGAAGCTTTCTTT
CASSHRTGDTEAFF
>TRBV5-1|.|15|TRBD1|TRBJ1-1
TGCGCCAGCAGCTTGGCCGGACAGGGGAACACTGAAGCTTTCTTT
CASSLAGQGNTEAFF
>TRBV6-6|.|13|TRBD1|TRBJ1-1
TGTGCCAGCACCACAGGGGGCGTCGCTGAAGCTTTCTTT
CASTTGGVAEAFF
>TRBV25-1|.|13|.|TRBJ2-5
TGTGCCAGCAGTGATGGGGGCACGGAGACCCAGTACTTC
CASSDGGTETQYF
>TRBV12-3/TRBV12-4|.|12|.|TRBJ2-7
TGTGCCAGCAGTTTAGGAAGCCGCGAGCAGTACTTC
CASSLGSREQYF
>TRBV19|.|12|.|TRBJ2-1
TGTGCCAGTAGTCACAGGGTGAATGAGCAGTTCTTC
CASSHRVNEQFF
>TRBV6-5|.|13|.|TRBJ1-1
TGTGCCAGCACCCCACCTATGAACACTGAAGCTTTCTTT
CASTPPMNTEAFF
>TRBV5-1|.|15|TRBD1|TRBJ1-1
TGCGCCAGCAGCTGGATCGGACAGGGCGGCACTGAAGCTTTCTTT
CASSWIGQGGTEAFF
>TRBV6-6|.|15|TRBD1|TRBJ1-6
TGTGCCAGCAGCTTAATCGGGACAGTTAATTCACCCCTCCACTTT
CASSLIGTVNSPLHF
>TRBV10-2|.|18|TRBD2|TRBJ2-5
TGCGCCAGCAGTGAGTCGGGGTCTAGCGGGGGACCTCAAGAGACCCAGTACTTC
CASSESGSSGGPQETQYF
>TRBV19|.|13|.|TRBJ2-7
TGTGCCAGTAGTAGGGCGGGTGCCTACGAGCAGTACTTC
CASSRAGAYEQYF
>TRBV10-1|once|15|TRBD1|TRBJ2-3
TGCGCCAGCAGTGAGTCGACAGGGTTCACAGATACGCAGTATTTT
CASSESTGFTDTQYF
>TRBV23-1|.|17|.|TRBJ2-5
TGCGCCAGCAGTCAATCGCCGGGGGACCCCGGACAAGAGACCCAGTACTTC
CASSQSPGDPGQETQYF
>TRBV19|.|14|TRBD2|TRBJ2-3
TGTGCCAGTAGTGCCAGCGGGGGGGCAGATACGCAGTATTTT
CASSASGGADTQYF